This T cell receptor (beta chain) originates from a study of regulatory dendritic cells for organ transplantation. Study-wide context: Regulatory dendritic cells were monocyte-derived, receiving vitamin D3 on days 0 and 4 and IL-10 on day 4. General observations from the study: Naive CD4+ and CD8+ repertoires were highly diverse; memory CD8+ was most oligoclonal.

Regarding this clone: Its antigen remains unknown.

Trimming took off 3 bases at V and 5 bases at J, with 6 bases between the two ends. The CDR3 length is 12 residues. Germline V gene sequence: CDR1 SGHVS, CDR2 FQNEAQ. Sorted T cells were CFSE-labeled and cultured 5 days with allogeneic regulatory or mature dendritic cells at 1:10. The protocol was immunoSEQ multiplex PCR, while the TCRdb copy is restricted to in-frame clones and leaves out a portion. The profile shows 10,000 to 11,000 clones, 80% of them singletons. The source of this sequence is a human donor in good health. This chain uses TRBV7-8 with TRBJ2-3, with unresolved D. The sequenced sample consisted of memory CD4+ T cells from blood cultured with dendritic cells. Subset here: CD45RO+ memory T cells. The CDR3 loop is CASSFVGDTQYF. The CDR3 DNA is TGTGCCAGCAGCTTCGTCGGAGATACGCAGTATTTT.